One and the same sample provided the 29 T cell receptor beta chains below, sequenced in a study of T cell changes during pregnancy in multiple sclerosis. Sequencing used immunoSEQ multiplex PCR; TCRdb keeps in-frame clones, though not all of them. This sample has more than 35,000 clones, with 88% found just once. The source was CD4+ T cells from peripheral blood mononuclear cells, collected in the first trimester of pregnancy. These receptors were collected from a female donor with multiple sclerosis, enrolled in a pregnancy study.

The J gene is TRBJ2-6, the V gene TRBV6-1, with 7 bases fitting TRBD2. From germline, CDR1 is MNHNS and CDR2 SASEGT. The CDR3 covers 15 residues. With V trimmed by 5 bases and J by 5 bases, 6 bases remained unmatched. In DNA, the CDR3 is TGTGCCAGCAGTCCCCCCGGGACTAGGGCCAACGTCCTGACTTTC. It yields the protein CASSPPGTRANVLTF.

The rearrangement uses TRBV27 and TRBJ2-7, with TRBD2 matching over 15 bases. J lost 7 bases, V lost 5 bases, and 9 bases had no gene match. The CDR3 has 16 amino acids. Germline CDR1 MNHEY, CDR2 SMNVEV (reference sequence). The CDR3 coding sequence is TGTGCCAGCAGTCCCTACGGACTAGCGGGAGGGCCAGAGCAGTACTTC. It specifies CASSPYGLAGGPEQYF.

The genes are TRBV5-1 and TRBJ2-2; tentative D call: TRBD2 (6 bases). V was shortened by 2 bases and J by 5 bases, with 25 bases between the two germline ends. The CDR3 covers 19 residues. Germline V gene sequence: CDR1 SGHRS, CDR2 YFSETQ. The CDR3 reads CASSFDVASVLMGTGELFF. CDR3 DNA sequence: TGCGCCAGCAGCTTTGACGTCGCTAGCGTCCTAATGGGTACCGGGGAGCTGTTTTTT.

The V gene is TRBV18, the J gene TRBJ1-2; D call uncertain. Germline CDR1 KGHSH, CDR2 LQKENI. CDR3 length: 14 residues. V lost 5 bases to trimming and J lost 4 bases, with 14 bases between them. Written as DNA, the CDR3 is TGTGCCAGCTCAGACGGGATCTCTACCTATGGCTACACCTTC. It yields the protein CASSDGISTYGYTF.

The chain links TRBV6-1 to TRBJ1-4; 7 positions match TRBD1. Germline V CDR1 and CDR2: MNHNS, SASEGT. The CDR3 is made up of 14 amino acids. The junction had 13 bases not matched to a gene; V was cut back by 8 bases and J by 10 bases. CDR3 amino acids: CASSNRQGQGKLFF. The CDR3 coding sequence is TGTGCCAGCTCCAATAGACAGGGCCAAGGAAAACTGTTTTTT.

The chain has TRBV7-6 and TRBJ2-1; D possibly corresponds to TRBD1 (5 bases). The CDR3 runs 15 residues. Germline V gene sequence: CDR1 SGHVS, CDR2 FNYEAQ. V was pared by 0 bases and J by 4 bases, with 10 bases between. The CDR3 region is CASSLAGAIYNEQFF. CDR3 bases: TGTGCCAGCAGCTTAGCAGGGGCGATATACAATGAGCAGTTCTTC.

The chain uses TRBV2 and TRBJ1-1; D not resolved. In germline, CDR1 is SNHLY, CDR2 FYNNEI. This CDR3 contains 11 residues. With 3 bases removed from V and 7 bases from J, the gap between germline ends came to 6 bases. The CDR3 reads CASSDAFEAFF. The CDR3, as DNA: TGTGCCAGCAGTGATGCGTTTGAAGCTTTCTTT.

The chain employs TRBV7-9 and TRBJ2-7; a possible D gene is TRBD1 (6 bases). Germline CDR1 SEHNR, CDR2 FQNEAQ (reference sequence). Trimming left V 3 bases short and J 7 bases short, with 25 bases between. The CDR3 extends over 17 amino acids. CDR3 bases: TGTGCCAGCAGCTTGTACCCAGGGACACCTGAATCGGGGGAGCAGTACTTC. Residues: CASSLYPGTPESGEQYF.

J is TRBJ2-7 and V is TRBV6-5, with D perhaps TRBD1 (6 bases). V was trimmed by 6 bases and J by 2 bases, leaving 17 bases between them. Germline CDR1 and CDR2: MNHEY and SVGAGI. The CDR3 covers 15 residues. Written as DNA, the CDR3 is TGTGCCAGCAGACCCGACAGGAGCCCTACCTACGAGCAGTACTTC. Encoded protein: CASRPDRSPTYEQYF.

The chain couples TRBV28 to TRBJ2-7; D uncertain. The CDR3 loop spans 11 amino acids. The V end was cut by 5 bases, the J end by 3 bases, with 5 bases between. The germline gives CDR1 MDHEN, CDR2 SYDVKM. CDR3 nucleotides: TGTGCCAGCAGTCCCAACTACGAGCAGTACTTC. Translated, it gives CASSPNYEQYF.

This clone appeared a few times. Here the CDR3 reads CATSRGSGYEQYF. The CDR3, as DNA: TGTGCCACCAGCAGAGGGTCAGGATACGAGCAGTACTTC. V is TRBV15 and J is TRBJ2-7, with no clear D. The CDR3 sequence is 13 residues long. Between the trimmed V and J ends, which lost 1 base and 4 bases, there was a span of 8 bases. CDR1 is LNHNV, CDR2 YYDKDF, per germline (reference sequence).

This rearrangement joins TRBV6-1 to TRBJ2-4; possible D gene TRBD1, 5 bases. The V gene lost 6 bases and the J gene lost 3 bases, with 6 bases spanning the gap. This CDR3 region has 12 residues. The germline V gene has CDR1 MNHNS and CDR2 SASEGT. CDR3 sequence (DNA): TGTGCCAGCAGACAGGTCAAAAACATTCAGTACTTC. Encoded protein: CASRQVKNIQYF.

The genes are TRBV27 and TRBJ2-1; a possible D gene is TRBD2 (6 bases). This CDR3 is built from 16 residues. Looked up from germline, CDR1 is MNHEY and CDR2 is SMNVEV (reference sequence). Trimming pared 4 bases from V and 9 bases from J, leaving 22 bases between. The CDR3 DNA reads TGTGCCAGCAGTTACGGGAGACGGTTGGGAGACGCTGAGCAGTTCTTC. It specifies CASSYGRRLGDAEQFF.

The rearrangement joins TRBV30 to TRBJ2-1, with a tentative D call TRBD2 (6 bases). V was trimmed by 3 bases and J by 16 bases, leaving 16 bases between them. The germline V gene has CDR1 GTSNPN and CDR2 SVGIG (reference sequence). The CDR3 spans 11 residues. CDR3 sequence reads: CAWSSGVYHFF. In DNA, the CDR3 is TGTGCCTGGAGCTCGGGGGTTTACCACTTCTTC.

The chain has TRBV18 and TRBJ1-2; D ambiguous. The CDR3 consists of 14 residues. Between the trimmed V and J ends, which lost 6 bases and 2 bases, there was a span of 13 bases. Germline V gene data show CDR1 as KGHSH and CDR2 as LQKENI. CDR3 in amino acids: CASSSGRLNYGYTF. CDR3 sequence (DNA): TGTGCCAGCTCTTCGGGGAGGCTGAACTATGGCTACACCTTC.

CDR3 coding DNA: TGTGCCAGCAGCACCCGGTGGGACAGGGGAGGCAAAGGCTACACCTTC. Translation: CASSTRWDRGGKGYTF. The chain employs TRBV5-8 and TRBJ1-2, with TRBD1 identical over 10 bases. V lost 4 bases and J lost 8; bases outside the gene matches: 14. Germline lookup yields CDR1 SGHTS and CDR2 YDEGEE. The CDR3 extends over 16 amino acids.

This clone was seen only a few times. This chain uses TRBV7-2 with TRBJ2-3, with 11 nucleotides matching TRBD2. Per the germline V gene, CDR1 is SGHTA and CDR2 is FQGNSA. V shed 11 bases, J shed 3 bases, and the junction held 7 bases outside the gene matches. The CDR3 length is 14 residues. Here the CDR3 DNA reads TGTGCCGGATCCTTAGCGGGGGGGACAGATACGCAGTATTTT. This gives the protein CAGSLAGGTDTQYF. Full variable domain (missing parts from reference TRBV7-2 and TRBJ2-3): GAGVSQSPSNKVTEKGKDVELRCDPISGHTALYWYRQSLGQGLEFLIYFQGNSAPDKSGLPSDRFSAERTGGSVSTLTIQRTQQEDSAVYLCAGSLAGGTDTQYFGPGTRLTVL.

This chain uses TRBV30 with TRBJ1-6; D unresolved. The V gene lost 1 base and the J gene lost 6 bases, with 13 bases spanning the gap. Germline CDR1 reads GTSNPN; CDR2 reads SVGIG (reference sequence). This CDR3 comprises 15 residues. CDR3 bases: TGTGCCTGGAGTGAGCGGGCAGGCGCTAATTCACCCCTCCACTTT. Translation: CAWSERAGANSPLHF.

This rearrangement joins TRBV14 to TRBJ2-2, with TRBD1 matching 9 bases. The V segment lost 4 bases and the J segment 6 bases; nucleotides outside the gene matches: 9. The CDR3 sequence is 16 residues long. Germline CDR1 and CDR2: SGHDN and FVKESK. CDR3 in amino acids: CASSLVTGGMAGELFF. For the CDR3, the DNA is TGTGCCAGCAGCCTTGTGACAGGGGGGATGGCCGGGGAGCTGTTTTTT.

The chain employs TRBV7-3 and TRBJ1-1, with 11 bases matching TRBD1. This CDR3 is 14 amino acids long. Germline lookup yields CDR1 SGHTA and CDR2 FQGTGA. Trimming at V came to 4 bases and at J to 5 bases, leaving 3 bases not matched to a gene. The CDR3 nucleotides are TGTGCCAGCAGCTCCGGGACAGGGGGAACTGAAGCTTTCTTT. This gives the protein CASSSGTGGTEAFF.

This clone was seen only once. CDR3 in DNA: TGCGCCAGCAGTGAGTCGAGGGCGCAGTATTTT. Encoded protein: CASSESRAQYF. The chain carries TRBV10-2 and TRBJ2-3; weak D call: TRBD2 (5 bases). V gave up 0 bases and J gave up 10 bases, with 5 bases separating them. This CDR3 spans 11 amino acids. Germline CDR1 reads WSHSY; CDR2 reads SAAADI.

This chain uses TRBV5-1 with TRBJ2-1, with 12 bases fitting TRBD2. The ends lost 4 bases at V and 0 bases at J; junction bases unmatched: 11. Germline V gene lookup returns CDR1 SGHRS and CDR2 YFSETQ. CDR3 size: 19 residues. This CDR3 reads CASSLPGTSGLISYNEQFF. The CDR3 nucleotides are TGCGCCAGCAGCCTACCCGGGACTAGCGGGCTAATCTCCTACAATGAGCAGTTCTTC.

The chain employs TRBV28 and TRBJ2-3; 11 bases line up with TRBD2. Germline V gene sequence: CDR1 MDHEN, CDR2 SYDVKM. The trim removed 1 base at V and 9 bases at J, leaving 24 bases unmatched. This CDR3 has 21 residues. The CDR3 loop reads CASSLSNWLAGGAQAGLTQYF. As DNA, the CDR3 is TGTGCCAGCAGTTTATCTAACTGGCTAGCGGGAGGCGCCCAGGCAGGGTTGACGCAGTATTTT.

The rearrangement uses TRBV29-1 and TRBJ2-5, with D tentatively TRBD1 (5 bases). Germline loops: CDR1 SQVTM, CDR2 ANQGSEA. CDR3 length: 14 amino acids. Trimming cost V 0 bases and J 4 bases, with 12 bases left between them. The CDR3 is CSVEDRVVGETQYF. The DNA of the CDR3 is TGCAGCGTTGAAGACAGGGTCGTAGGAGAGACCCAGTACTTC.

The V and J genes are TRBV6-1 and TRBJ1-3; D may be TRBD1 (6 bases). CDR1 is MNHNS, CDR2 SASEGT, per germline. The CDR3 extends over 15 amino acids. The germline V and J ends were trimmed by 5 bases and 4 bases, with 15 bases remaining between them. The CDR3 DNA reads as TGTGCCAGCAGTCCATACAGGGCCGAAGGAAACACCATATATTTT. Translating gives CASSPYRAEGNTIYF.

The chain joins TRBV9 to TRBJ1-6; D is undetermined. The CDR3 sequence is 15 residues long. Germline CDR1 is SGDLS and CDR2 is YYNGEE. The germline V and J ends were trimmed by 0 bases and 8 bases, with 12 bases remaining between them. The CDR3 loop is CASSVGSPGDSPLHF. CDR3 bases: TGTGCCAGCAGCGTAGGCAGCCCCGGGGATTCACCCCTCCACTTT.

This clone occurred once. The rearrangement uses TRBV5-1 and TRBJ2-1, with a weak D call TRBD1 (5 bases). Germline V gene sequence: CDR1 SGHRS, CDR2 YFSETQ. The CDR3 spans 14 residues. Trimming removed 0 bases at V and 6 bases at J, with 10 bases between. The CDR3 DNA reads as TGCGCCAGCAGCTTGGATAGCAGGGCCAATGAGCAGTTCTTC. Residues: CASSLDSRANEQFF. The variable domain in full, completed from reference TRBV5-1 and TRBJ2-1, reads KAGVTQTPRYLIKTRGQQVTLSCSPISGHRSVSWYQQTPGQGLQFLFEYFSETQRNKGNFPGRFSGRQFSNSRSEMNVSTLELGDSALYLCASSLDSRANEQFFGPGTRLTVL.

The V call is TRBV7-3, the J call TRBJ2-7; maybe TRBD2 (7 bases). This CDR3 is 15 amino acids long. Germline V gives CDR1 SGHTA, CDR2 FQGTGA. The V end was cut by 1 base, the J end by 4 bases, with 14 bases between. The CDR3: CASSLNGGGRYEQYF. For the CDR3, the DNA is TGTGCCAGCAGCTTAAATGGGGGGGGCAGGTACGAGCAGTACTTC. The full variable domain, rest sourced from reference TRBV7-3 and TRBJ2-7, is GAGVSQTPSNKVTEKGKYVELRCDPISGHTALYWYRQSLGQGPEFLIYFQGTGAADDSGLPNDRFFAVRPEGSVSTLKIQRTERGDSAVYLCASSLNGGGRYEQYFGPGTRLTVT.

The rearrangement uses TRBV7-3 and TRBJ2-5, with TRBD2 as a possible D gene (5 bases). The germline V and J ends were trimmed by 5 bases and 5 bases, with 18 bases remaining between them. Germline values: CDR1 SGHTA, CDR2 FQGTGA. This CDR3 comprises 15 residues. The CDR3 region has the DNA TGTGCCAGCAGCCCCCTCGTATCTAGCAGGGAGACCCAGTACTTC. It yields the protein CASSPLVSSRETQYF.